The 26 T cell receptor beta chains listed next were all sequenced from one sample in a study of blood T cell repertoires in COVID-19. Profiled with immunoSEQ multiplex PCR; TCRdb holds only in-frame clones, not every one. Of some 83,000 clones in the sample, 88% are singletons; the top ten hold roughly 0.43%. The sample taken for sequencing was peripheral blood. The receptors originated from a man aged 60 to 75 with acute or convalescent COVID-19.

Here the CDR3 DNA reads TGTGCCAGCAGCTTGGATCCAGCGAGCACAGATACGCAGTATTTT. Its translation is CASSLDPASTDTQYF. This chain uses TRBV5-5 with TRBJ2-3; D call uncertain. The germline V and J ends were trimmed by 0 bases and 0 bases, with 8 bases remaining between them. Germline V gene lookup returns CDR1 SGHKS and CDR2 YYEKEE (reference sequence). This CDR3 has 15 residues.

The V call is TRBV3-1 (or the pseudogene TRBV3-2), the J call TRBJ1-5; D is unclear. From germline, CDR1 is LGHDT and CDR2 YNNKEL (reference sequence). Trimming pared 4 bases from V and 4 bases from J, leaving 5 bases between. The CDR3 contains 12 residues. The CDR3 DNA reads TGTGCCAGCAGCCGCGGGAATCAGCCCCAGCATTTT. Residues: CASSRGNQPQHF.

V gene TRBV5-1 combines with J gene TRBJ2-7, with D possibly matching TRBD2 (5 bases). Germline assignment: CDR1 SGHRS and CDR2 YFSETQ. Trimming left V 4 bases short and J 0 bases short, with 20 bases between. The CDR3 extends over 17 amino acids. CDR3 region: CASSLLGRTGSSYEQYF. In DNA form, the CDR3 reads TGCGCCAGCAGCCTCTTAGGTCGGACGGGATCCTCCTACGAGCAGTACTTC.

In its sample, this clone was seen a few times. This chain uses TRBV19 with TRBJ1-4, with 8 bases matching TRBD1. The CDR3 totals 15 residues. Germline V gene sequence: CDR1 LNHDA, CDR2 SQIVND (reference sequence). V trimming: 4 bases; J trimming: 2 bases; junction bases outside the gene matches: 3. Written as DNA, the CDR3 is TGTGCCAGTAGTAGCAGACAGGGGACTAATGAAAAACTGTTTTTT. This translates into CASSSRQGTNEKLFF. Full variable domain (missing parts from reference TRBV19 and TRBJ1-4): DGGITQSPKYLFRKEGQNVTLSCEQNLNHDAMYWYRQDPGQGLRLIYYSQIVNDFQKGDIAEGYSVSREKKESFPLTVTSAQKNPTAFYLCASSSRQGTNEKLFFGSGTQLSVL.

The V and J genes are TRBV5-1 and TRBJ1-3; 7 bases map to TRBD1. V shed 0 bases and J 0 bases; nucleotides not matched to a gene: 0. CDR1 SGHRS and CDR2 YFSETQ come from the germline V gene. This CDR3 contains 15 residues. The CDR3 region has the DNA TGCGCCAGCAGCTTGGCAGGGGGCTCTGGAAACACCATATATTTT. Translated: CASSLAGGSGNTIYF.

The V and J genes are TRBV19 and TRBJ2-4; D is perhaps TRBD1 (5 bases). V was clipped by 2 bases and J by 6 bases, with 14 bases between them. The CDR3 sequence is 15 residues long. The germline V gene encodes CDR1 LNHDA and CDR2 SQIVND (reference sequence). This CDR3 reads CASSIIAGKGNIQYF. The DNA for the CDR3 is TGTGCCAGTAGTATAATAGCAGGGAAGGGAAACATTCAGTACTTC.

This chain uses TRBV27 with TRBJ1-6; D is unclear. This CDR3 spans 12 amino acids. Trimming removed 4 bases from V and 7 bases from J, with 5 bases in between. Germline V gene sequence: CDR1 MNHEY, CDR2 SMNVEV (reference sequence). CDR3 bases: TGTGCCAGCAGTTCGAGGAATTCACCCCTCCACTTT. Protein product: CASSSRNSPLHF.

This clone was observed once. The chain combines TRBV30 with TRBJ2-7; D gene ambiguous. Germline CDR1 is GTSNPN and CDR2 is SVGIG (reference sequence). V was shortened by 4 bases and J by 4 bases, with 11 bases between the two germline ends. The CDR3 sequence is 12 residues long. The CDR3 coding sequence is TGTGCCTGGACAGGTGACCGTTACGAGCAGTACTTC. Protein product: CAWTGDRYEQYF.

CDR3 region: CAISDSGEAFF. Written as DNA, the CDR3 is TGTGCCATCAGTGATAGTGGTGAAGCTTTCTTT. The V call is TRBV10-3, the J call TRBJ1-1; D not certain. Germline-derived CDR1 and CDR2 are ENHRY and SYGVKD. V lost 3 bases to trimming and J lost 7 bases, with 6 bases between them. This CDR3 region has 11 residues.

The chain joins TRBV30 to TRBJ1-5; 10 bases match TRBD1. Looked up from germline, CDR1 is GTSNPN and CDR2 is SVGIG (reference sequence). Trimming removed 1 base from V and 2 bases from J; junction bases left unmatched: 5. The CDR3 is 16 residues long. CDR3 nucleotides: TGTGCCTGGAGTGAGTCGGGGACAGGGGGCAATCAGCCCCAGCATTTT. This sequence encodes CAWSESGTGGNQPQHF.

The genes are TRBV19 and TRBJ1-2; D remains ambiguous. This CDR3 region has 13 residues. Germline values: CDR1 LNHDA, CDR2 SQIVND (reference sequence). V lost 3 bases and J lost 3, with 8 bases in between. CDR3 sequence reads: CASSIGTDYGYTF. The CDR3 nucleotides are TGTGCCAGTAGTATCGGAACAGACTATGGCTACACCTTC.

V usage is TRBV9 and J usage is TRBJ1-1; TRBD1 aligns across 11 bases. The germline gives CDR1 SGDLS, CDR2 YYNGEE. The ends lost 4 bases at V and 0 bases at J; junction bases unmatched: 8. The CDR3 has 17 residues. The CDR3 DNA reads as TGTGCCAGCAGCATAGGGACAGGGGGTCGCATGAACACTGAAGCTTTCTTT. It yields the protein CASSIGTGGRMNTEAFF.

The chain recombines TRBV6-5 with TRBJ2-3; D call uncertain. The V and J ends lost 6 bases and 0 bases respectively, with 7 bases between them. Germline CDR1 and CDR2: MNHEY and SVGAGI. The CDR3 sequence is 13 residues long. The CDR3 here is CASRQLSTDTQYF. The CDR3 region has the DNA TGTGCCAGCAGACAGCTAAGCACAGATACGCAGTATTTT.

CDR3 amino acids: CASSPERVDRGAEAFF. Written as DNA, the CDR3 is TGTGCCAGCAGCCCCGAGCGGGTGGACAGGGGGGCTGAAGCTTTCTTT. V usage is TRBV2 and J usage is TRBJ1-1; 10 bases agree with TRBD1. The germline V gene has CDR1 SNHLY and CDR2 FYNNEI. The CDR3 runs to 16 residues. V lost 6 bases, J lost 6 bases, and 13 bases stayed unmatched.

In its sample, this clone was seen once. The chain joins TRBV6-5 to TRBJ1-4, with D perhaps matching TRBD1 (5 bases). The CDR3 has 14 residues. Germline CDR1 and CDR2: MNHEY and SVGAGI. V lost 3 bases and J 8 bases, leaving 13 bases between the germline ends. In DNA form, the CDR3 reads TGTGCCAGCAGTTATGGGCAGGGTTACGAAAAACTGTTTTTT. This codes for CASSYGQGYEKLFF.

This clone was detected only once. The rearrangement uses TRBV5-1 and TRBJ1-3; D remains ambiguous. V lost 0 bases and J lost 2, with 9 bases in between. The CDR3 contains 15 residues. The germline CDR1 and CDR2 sequences are SGHRS and YFSETQ. CDR3 nucleotide sequence: TGCGCCAGCAGCTTGGACGGTGGTCCTGGAAACACCATATATTTT. The encoded protein is CASSLDGGPGNTIYF.

This rearrangement joins TRBV18 to TRBJ2-3, with 9 bases identical to TRBD2. The V and J ends lost 3 bases and 6 bases, in that order; junction bases with no gene match: 7. This CDR3 is built from 15 residues. Looked up from germline, CDR1 is KGHSH and CDR2 is LQKENI. The CDR3 sequence: CASSPTSGSPDTQYF. The CDR3 nucleotides read TGTGCCAGCTCACCTACTAGCGGGTCCCCGGATACGCAGTATTTT. The entire variable domain, with the rest obtained from reference TRBV18 and TRBJ2-3, is as follows: NAGVMQNPRHLVRRRGQEARLRCSPMKGHSHVYWYRQLPEEGLKFMVYLQKENIIDESGMPKERFSAEFPKEGPSILRIQQVVRGDSAAYFCASSPTSGSPDTQYFGPGTRLTVL.

This clone was seen only once. This rearrangement joins TRBV11-2 to TRBJ2-7, with a possible D match to TRBD2 (5 bases). Germline CDR1 and CDR2: SGHAT and FQNNGV. The CDR3 is 14 amino acids. V lost 4 bases to trimming and J lost 6 bases, with 16 bases between them. CDR3 coding DNA: TGTGCCAGCAGCTCTAGCTTAATTCCTAGCGAGCAGTACTTC. Its translation is CASSSSLIPSEQYF.

V gene TRBV5-1 combines with J gene TRBJ2-3, with a tentative D call TRBD1 (5 bases). The V gene lost 4 bases and the J gene lost 0 bases, with 21 bases spanning the gap. CDR1 is SGHRS, CDR2 YFSETQ, per germline. The CDR3 extends over 18 amino acids. The CDR3 reads CASSPAGSQVLSTDTQYF. In DNA, the CDR3 is TGCGCCAGCAGCCCGGCAGGGTCCCAAGTATTGAGCACAGATACGCAGTATTTT.

This rearrangement joins TRBV2 to TRBJ2-5, with D perhaps TRBD2 (5 bases). Trimming pared 7 bases from V and 1 base from J, leaving 10 bases between. The germline CDR1 and CDR2 sequences are SNHLY and FYNNEI. The CDR3 runs 13 residues. CDR3 loop: CASTKEAQETQYF. Written as DNA, the CDR3 is TGTGCCAGCACCAAGGAGGCCCAAGAGACCCAGTACTTC. The complete variable domain, with remaining parts taken from reference TRBV2 and TRBJ2-5, reads EPEVTQTPSHQVTQMGQEVILRCVPISNHLYFYWYRQILGQKVEFLVSFYNNEISEKSEIFDDQFSVERPDGSNFTLKIRSTKLEDSAMYFCASTKEAQETQYFGPGTRLLVL.

V and J are TRBV19 and TRBJ2-5; D may be TRBD1 (5 bases). Germline-derived CDR1 and CDR2 are LNHDA and SQIVND (reference sequence). The CDR3 runs 15 residues. V was pared by 2 bases and J by 5 bases, with 15 bases between. The CDR3 DNA sequence: TGTGCCAGTAGTATATCTGGAGCAGGGCAGGAGACCCAGTACTTC. Amino acid sequence: CASSISGAGQETQYF.

This chain joins TRBV10-1 and TRBJ2-3; TRBD1 is a possible D gene (6 bases). In germline, CDR1 is WNHNN, CDR2 SYGVQD (reference sequence). This CDR3 is built from 17 residues. Trimming took 1 base from V and 6 from J, leaving 20 bases between them. CDR3 DNA sequence: TGCGCCAGCAGTGAGTTCCCAACAGGGAATGGTGGGGATACGCAGTATTTT. Amino acids: CASSEFPTGNGGDTQYF.

This chain connects TRBV5-4 to TRBJ2-5; a possible D gene is TRBD2 (5 bases). This CDR3 spans 13 amino acids. Germline loops: CDR1 SGHNT, CDR2 YYREEE (reference sequence). V lost 5 bases and J lost 8, with 16 bases in between. The CDR3 here is CASSHRTSPTQYF. Written as DNA, the CDR3 is TGTGCCAGCAGTCACCGGACTTCGCCTACCCAGTACTTC.

On this clone: Mismatch with germline at one junction end may stem from a read error. The J gene is TRBJ1-5, the V gene TRBV24-1; D might be TRBD1 (5 bases). The germline gives CDR1 KGHDR, CDR2 SFDVKD. The CDR3 consists of 16 residues. The CDR3 reads CATSDPRGGNNQPQHF. CDR3 nucleotides: TGTGCCACCAGTGACCCCCGGGGGGGAAACAATCAGCCCCAACATTTT.

This chain uses TRBV5-1 with TRBJ2-2; the match to TRBD2 covers 16 bases. This CDR3 contains 17 residues. CDR1 is SGHRS and CDR2 is YFSETQ in the germline V gene. Trimming removed 2 bases from V and 4 bases from J; junction bases left unmatched: 2. This CDR3 reads CASSFGTSGRATGELFF. DNA of the CDR3: TGCGCCAGCAGCTTCGGGACTAGCGGGAGGGCCACCGGGGAGCTGTTTTTT. The variable domain in full, with the rest retrieved from reference TRBV5-1 and TRBJ2-2, is KAGVTQTPRYLIKTRGQQVTLSCSPISGHRSVSWYQQTPGQGLQFLFEYFSETQRNKGNFPGRFSGRQFSNSRSEMNVSTLELGDSALYLCASSFGTSGRATGELFFGEGSRLTVL.

The V and J genes are TRBV6-5 and TRBJ2-5, with TRBD1 matching over 8 bases. Germline V gene sequence: CDR1 MNHEY, CDR2 SVGAGI. V lost 8 bases, J lost 2 bases, and 1 base stayed unmatched. The CDR3 covers 12 residues. The CDR3 spells CASRTGQETQYF. CDR3 coding DNA: TGTGCCAGCCGGACAGGGCAAGAGACCCAGTACTTC.